These 16 T cell receptor beta chains were all obtained from the same sample, sequenced in a study of T cells in Graves' hyperthyroidism and ophthalmopathy. The TCR beta CDR3 regions underwent amplification using RNA transcripts as the source. The study used the HTBI primer set for a first-round RT-PCR of the TCR CDR3. TCRdb passed the multiplex PCR reads through MiXCR, listing each CDR3 protein once. The sample records roughly 500,000 distinct CDR3 sequences, over 11% being singletons. Sequencing was done on a sample of blood. These receptor sequences come from a woman in her 30s with Graves' hyperthyroidism that later progressed to Graves' ophthalmopathy.

This clonotype appeared a few times. Being one base from a much bigger clone, this may be a read error. The chain recombines TRBV3-1 with TRBJ2-7, with D perhaps matching TRBD1 or TRBD2 (5 bases each). Germline V gives CDR1 LGHDT, CDR2 YNNKEL (reference sequence). This CDR3 comprises 18 residues. The CDR3 spells CASSQAVTTGTFSYERYF. The CDR3 DNA is TGTGCCAGCAGCCAGGCTGTGACGACCGGGACCTTCTCCTACGAGCGGTACTTC.

This clonotype was seen a few times. The chain employs TRBV20-1 and TRBJ2-1; D may be TRBD1 or TRBD2 (5 bases each). CDR1 and CDR2 (germline): DFQATT, SNEGSKA (reference sequence). The CDR3 is 21 amino acids. The V and J ends lost 0 bases and 7 bases respectively, with 34 bases between them. As DNA, the CDR3 is TGCAGTGCTAGAGATTGGGGACCGCTTAGGGGAAGGTGTTTGCTTAGGAATGAGCAGTTCTTC. The encoded protein is CSARDWGPLRGRCLLRNEQFF.

This clonotype was observed at least ten times. The chain uses TRBV6-2 or TRBV6-3 and TRBJ2-7, with D unresolved. V was clipped by 0 bases and J by 0 bases, with 12 bases between them. Per germline, CDR1 MNHEY and CDR2 SVGEGT. This CDR3 has 16 residues. For the CDR3, the DNA is TGTGCCAGCAGTTACTCGAGATACCGCAGCTCCTACGAGCAGTACTTC. It translates to CASSYSRYRSSYEQYF.

The V call is TRBV4-1, the J call TRBJ2-2; D might be TRBD1 (7 bases). The V end was cut by 4 bases, the J end by 7 bases, with 16 bases between. This CDR3 region has 15 residues. CDR1 is MGHRA and CDR2 is YSYEKL in the germline V gene. CDR3 sequence: CASSPVEGASGELFF. The CDR3 DNA sequence: TGCGCCAGCAGCCCCGTGGAGGGGGCGAGCGGGGAGCTGTTTTTT.

The chain links TRBV4-1 to TRBJ2-7; 9 bases map to TRBD2. V gave up 4 bases and J gave up 0 bases; unmatched junction bases: 10. Germline V lookup: CDR1 MGHRA, CDR2 YSYEKL. The CDR3 runs to 17 residues. The DNA of the CDR3 is TGCGCCAGCAGCCGAGACTTGACTAGCGGTTTCTCCTACGAGCAGTACTTC. Its protein is CASSRDLTSGFSYEQYF.

This clonotype was picked up many times. The genes are TRBV3-1 and TRBJ2-7; unclear D gene. V dropped 1 base and J dropped 0 bases, with 7 bases sitting between them. The CDR3 length is 14 residues. Germline V gene data show CDR1 as LGHDT and CDR2 as YNNKEL (reference sequence). CDR3 bases: TGTGCCAGCAGCCAAGGTCCGAACTCCTACGAGCAGTACTTC. It encodes CASSQGPNSYEQYF.

This clonotype was counted a few times. The rearrangement joins TRBV10-3 to TRBJ2-6; D remains unclear. Trimming removed 0 bases from V and 0 bases from J, with 9 bases in between. Looked up from germline, CDR1 is ENHRY and CDR2 is SYGVKD. The CDR3 is 17 residues long. In DNA, the CDR3 is TGTGCCATCAGTGAGTCGGGTGCCATCTCTGGGGCCAACGTCCTGACTTTC. Translated: CAISESGAISGANVLTF.

This clonotype was seen at least ten times. The rearrangement links TRBV11-3 to TRBJ2-2; 9 nucleotides line up with TRBD2. The CDR3 spans 18 residues. V lost 4 bases to trimming and J lost 1 base; unmatched junction nucleotides: 10. Germline CDR1 is SGHNT and CDR2 is YENEEA. In nucleotides, the CDR3 is TGTGCCAGCAGCTCCCCCCAAGCGGGAGGCCTGAACACCGGGGAGCTGTTTTTT. This translates into CASSSPQAGGLNTGELFF.

This clonotype was observed at least ten times. This chain joins TRBV12-3 or TRBV12-4 and TRBJ2-3; D is possibly TRBD1 (6 bases). V lost 7 bases and J lost 2, with 13 bases in between. The CDR3 has 14 amino acids. CDR3 nucleotide sequence: TGTGCCAGCATCTTCAGGGGCGTCACAGATACGCAGTATTTT. Translation gives CASIFRGVTDTQYF.

This clonotype was counted between two and nine times. This chain links TRBV19 with TRBJ2-3, with 12 bases that match TRBD2. After removal of 5 bases from V and 0 bases from J, the junction contained 6 bases not matched to a gene. The CDR3 extends over 17 amino acids. Germline V gives CDR1 LNHDA, CDR2 SQIVND (reference sequence). This CDR3 reads CASSGRTSGTSTDTQYF. The DNA of the CDR3 is TGTGCCAGTAGTGGCCGGACTAGCGGGACTAGCACAGATACGCAGTATTTT.

V gene TRBV10-3 combines with J gene TRBJ2-7, with TRBD1 matching 8 bases. This CDR3 has 14 amino acids. Per germline, CDR1 ENHRY and CDR2 SYGVKD. V was pared by 6 bases and J by 2 bases, with 6 bases of the junction left unmatched. The CDR3 DNA reads TGTGCCATCAGGGAGGCAGGGGGCACCTACGAGCAGTACTTC. As protein: CAIREAGGTYEQYF.

This clonotype was seen many times. The chain is built from TRBV7-2 and TRBJ1-3; 8 bases are shared with TRBD1. This CDR3 contains 16 residues. V gave up 5 bases and J gave up 0 bases; unmatched junction bases: 6. The germline V gene encodes CDR1 SGHTA and CDR2 FQGNSA. CDR3 region: CASSPTGASSGNTIYF. CDR3 nucleotides: TGTGCCAGCAGCCCGACAGGGGCCAGCTCTGGAAACACCATATATTTT.

The sample holds many counts of this clonotype. The chain has TRBV6-1 and TRBJ2-3, with D possibly being TRBD2 (6 bases). The CDR3 length is 18 residues. Germline loops: CDR1 MNHNS, CDR2 SASEGT. The V end was cut by 1 base, the J end by 4 bases, with 21 bases between. The CDR3 loop reads CASSEVPGGYTLADTQYF. CDR3 sequence (DNA): TGTGCCAGCAGTGAAGTCCCCGGAGGGTACACATTAGCAGATACGCAGTATTTT.

This clonotype was seen a handful of times. This chain's CDR3 is CSVRGDGGYTF. The CDR3 DNA reads as TGCAGCGTCCGAGGGGATGGTGGCTACACCTTC. J is TRBJ1-2 and V is TRBV29-1; possibly TRBD1 for D (5 bases). V shed 6 bases and J shed 7 bases, with 12 bases lying between them. This CDR3 is 11 amino acids long. Per the germline V gene, CDR1 is SQVTM and CDR2 is ANQGSEA.

This clonotype was observed a handful of times. Since a much larger clone is just one base distant, this may be a read error. The chain combines TRBV7-9 with TRBJ1-1, with 8 bases identical to TRBD1. Germline assignment: CDR1 SEHNR and CDR2 FQNEAQ (reference sequence). The CDR3 consists of 14 residues. The CDR3 loop is CASSPRTGNAEAFF. The CDR3 DNA is TGTGCCAGCAGCCCCCGGACAGGGAACGCTGAAGCTTTCTTT. The variable domain in full, with the rest retrieved from reference TRBV7-9 and TRBJ1-1, is DTGVSQNPRHKITKRGQNVTFRCDPISEHNRLYWYRQTLGQGPEFLTYFQNEAQLEKSRLLSDRFSAERPKGSFSTLEIQRTEQGDSAMYLCASSPRTGNAEAFFGQGTRLTVV.

At least ten counts were recorded for this clonotype. The chain uses TRBV10-3 and TRBJ1-2; D not resolved. CDR1 is ENHRY, CDR2 SYGVKD, per germline. The CDR3 length is 17 residues. V was cut by 0 bases and J by 0 bases, with 14 bases left in between. DNA for the CDR3: TGTGCCATCAGTGAGTCATGGGTGAGGCAGGCTAACTATGGCTACACCTTC. This gives the protein CAISESWVRQANYGYTF.